This T cell receptor (beta chain) was obtained from a study of T cells in Graves' hyperthyroidism and ophthalmopathy. This CDR3 has 18 amino acids. Germline CDR1 is SGHRS and CDR2 is YFSETQ. Unmatched junction bases numbered 11, after V lost 3 bases and J lost 2 bases. Ophthalmopathy patients all had a Clinical Activity Score of at least 3, a NOSPECS grade of at least 4 and disease under 3 months old. The sample holds many counts of this clonotype. What it binds is unknown. TCR beta CDR3 region amplification was performed from RNA transcripts. RT-PCR in the first round (using the HTBI primer set) targeted the TCR CDR3. TCRdb called the multiplex PCR reads again in MiXCR, with one record for every CDR3 protein. The sample lists 400,000 to 600,000 distinct CDR3 sequences; about 16% were seen once. General study results and limits: Progression to ophthalmopathy was predicted a median of 6.5 months early.

Sequences were obtained from blood. The V and J genes are TRBV5-1 and TRBJ2-3, with 11 nucleotides matching TRBD2. The TCR was taken from a woman under 40 with Graves' ophthalmopathy. The CDR3 region has the DNA TGCGCCAGCAGCTGGAAGGGACTAGCGGAGCGGAACACAGATACGCAGTATTTT. It is translated as CASSWKGLAERNTDTQYF.